This TCR beta chain was identified in a study of CD8 T cells in ankylosing spondylitis. General study results and limits: From matched ankylosing spondylitis synovial fluid, disease-linked clones were reportedly recovered at significantly enriched levels. Among TCR beta sequences, a motif of several highly homologous variants appeared characteristic of ankylosing spondylitis blood.

TCRdb used MiXCR to reprocess the 5' RACE reads, holding one entry per CDR3 protein. The sample includes about 130,000 distinct CDR3 sequences, around 7% of them seen just once. Note on this clonotype: Antigen: not known.

Source material: blood, either unsorted or a sorted T cell fraction (not recorded which). The sequence was collected from a male donor with ankylosing spondylitis or in good health (not recorded which).

For the CDR3, the DNA is TGCGCCAGCAGCTTGGGTACAGGGTCGGATGAGCAGTTCTTC. Translating it yields CASSLGTGSDEQFF. The chain links TRBV5-1 to TRBJ2-1; weak D call: TRBD1 (6 bases). The CDR3 contains 14 residues. CDR1 and CDR2 from the germline V gene are SGHRS and YFSETQ. V lost 0 bases and J 8 bases, leaving 12 bases between the germline ends.